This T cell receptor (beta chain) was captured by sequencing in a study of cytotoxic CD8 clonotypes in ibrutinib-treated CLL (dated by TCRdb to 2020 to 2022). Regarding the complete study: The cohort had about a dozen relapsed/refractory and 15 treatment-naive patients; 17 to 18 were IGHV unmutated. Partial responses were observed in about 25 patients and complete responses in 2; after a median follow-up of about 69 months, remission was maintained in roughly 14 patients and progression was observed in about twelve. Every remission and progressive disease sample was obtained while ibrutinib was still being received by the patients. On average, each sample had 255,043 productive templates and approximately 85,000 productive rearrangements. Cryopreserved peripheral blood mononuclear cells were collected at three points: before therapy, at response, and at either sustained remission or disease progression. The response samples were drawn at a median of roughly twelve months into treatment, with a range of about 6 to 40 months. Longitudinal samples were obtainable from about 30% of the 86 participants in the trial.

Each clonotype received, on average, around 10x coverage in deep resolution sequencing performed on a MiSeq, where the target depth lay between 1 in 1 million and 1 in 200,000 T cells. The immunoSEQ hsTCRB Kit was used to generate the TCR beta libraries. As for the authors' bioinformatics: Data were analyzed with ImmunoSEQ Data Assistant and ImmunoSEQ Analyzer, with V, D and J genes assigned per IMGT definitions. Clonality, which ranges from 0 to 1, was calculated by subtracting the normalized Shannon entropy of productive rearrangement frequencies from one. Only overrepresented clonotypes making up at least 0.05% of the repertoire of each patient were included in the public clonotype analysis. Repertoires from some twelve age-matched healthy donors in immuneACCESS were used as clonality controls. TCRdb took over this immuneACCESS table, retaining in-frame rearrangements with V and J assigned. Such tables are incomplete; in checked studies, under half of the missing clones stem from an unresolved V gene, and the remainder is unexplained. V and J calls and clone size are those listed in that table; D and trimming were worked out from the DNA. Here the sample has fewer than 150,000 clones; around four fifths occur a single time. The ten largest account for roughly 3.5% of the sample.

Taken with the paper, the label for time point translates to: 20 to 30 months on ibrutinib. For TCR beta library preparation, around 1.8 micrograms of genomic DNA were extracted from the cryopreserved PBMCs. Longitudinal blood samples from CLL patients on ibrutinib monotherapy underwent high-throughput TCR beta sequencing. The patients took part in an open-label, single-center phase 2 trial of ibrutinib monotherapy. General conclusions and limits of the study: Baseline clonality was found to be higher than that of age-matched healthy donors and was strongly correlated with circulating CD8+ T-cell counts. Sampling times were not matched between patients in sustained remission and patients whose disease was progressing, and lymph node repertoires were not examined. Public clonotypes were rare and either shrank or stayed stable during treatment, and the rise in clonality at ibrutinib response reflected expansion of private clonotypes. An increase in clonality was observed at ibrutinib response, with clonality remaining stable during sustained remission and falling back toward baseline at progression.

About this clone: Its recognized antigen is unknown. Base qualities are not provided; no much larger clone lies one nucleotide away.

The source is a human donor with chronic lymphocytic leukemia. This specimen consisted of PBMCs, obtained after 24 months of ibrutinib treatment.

This receptor carries the CDR3 CASSLSGDAGELFF. The nucleotide sequence reads as follows: TGCGCCAGCAGCTTGTCAGGGGACGCCGGGGAGCTGTTTTTT. The sequence is built from TRBV5-1 and TRBJ2-2, with a tentative D gene TRBD1 over 6 matching bases. The CDR1 and CDR2 encoded by the germline V gene are SGHRS and YFSETQ. V is reduced by 1 base and J by 6 bases, leaving a spacing of 10 bases between them. The CDR3 goes from the cysteine to the phenylalanine over 14 residues. Solely the CDR3 DNA is kept, with 42 bases framed from the first base.